What follows is one T cell receptor beta chain and its context. Some clones are missing from TCRdb's copy, which holds only in-frame ones; the method was immunoSEQ multiplex PCR. The sample has about 120,000 clones, about nine tenths seen once. These data are taken from a study of T cell responses to AZD1222 COVID-19 vaccine. Researchers grouped second doses given at about 4 or about 12 weeks into one pool. This clonotype originated in an adult who received the AZD1222 COVID-19 vaccine. Sequencing used peripheral blood, obtained 28 days after the second AZD1222 dose.

In nucleotides, the CDR3 is TGTGCCAGCAGCTCGCAGGGGAGTCACGGCTATGGCTACACCTTC. Amino acid sequence: CASSSQGSHGYGYTF. The V and J genes are TRBV4-2 and TRBJ1-2, with D possibly being TRBD1 (6 bases). Trimming left V 5 bases short and J 4 bases short, with 17 bases between. From germline, CDR1 is LGHNA and CDR2 YNFKEQ. The CDR3 covers 15 residues.